What follows are 18 T cell receptor beta chains derived from one specimen sequenced in a study of blood T cell repertoires in COVID-19. TCRdb's table, derived via immunoSEQ multiplex PCR, lists solely in-frame clones and lacks some. Among 120,000 or so clones listed, more than 70% were seen once. Sequences were obtained from peripheral blood. Source of these receptors: a man aged 80 or over with active or convalescent COVID-19.

A word on this clone: This specimen includes other DNA sequences encoding the same CDR3. This sequence joins TRBV6-2 or TRBV6-3 and TRBJ2-2; D is ambiguous. Trimming cost V 3 bases and J 1 base, with 6 bases left between them. The CDR3 is 14 amino acids. Germline V lookup: CDR1 MNHEY, CDR2 SVGEGT. The CDR3, as DNA: TGTGCCAGCAGTTATCACAGGAACACCGGGGAGCTGTTTTTT. Amino acid sequence: CASSYHRNTGELFF.

The genes are TRBV6-5 and TRBJ1-3; D gene uncertain. Between the trimmed V and J ends, which lost 6 bases and 9 bases, there was a span of 18 bases. CDR1 and CDR2 (germline): MNHEY, SVGAGI. This CDR3 has 14 amino acids. DNA for the CDR3: TGTGCCAGCAGCCATGACACCGGAGCGGGCACCATATATTTT. Translation: CASSHDTGAGTIYF.

The rearrangement uses TRBV2 and TRBJ1-5; no firm D call. Germline V CDR1 and CDR2: SNHLY, FYNNEI. Trimming took 2 bases from V and 4 from J, leaving 18 bases between them. The CDR3 loop spans 17 amino acids. Here the CDR3 DNA reads TGTGCCAGCAGTGAAACTTGGCCTCGGGATAATAATCAGCCCCAGCATTTT. Translated, it gives CASSETWPRDNNQPQHF.

The rearrangement joins TRBV7-2 to TRBJ1-4; tentatively, D is TRBD1 (5 bases). Germline lookup yields CDR1 SGHTA and CDR2 FQGNSA. V lost 5 bases, J lost 0 bases, and 16 bases lay in between. This CDR3 has 17 residues. DNA for the CDR3: TGTGCCAGCAGCCTCATGGGGCGCGCTGCAACTAATGAAAAACTGTTTTTT. Protein: CASSLMGRAATNEKLFF.

The chain combines TRBV28 with TRBJ1-6; weak D call: TRBD1 (6 bases). Germline V gene lookup returns CDR1 MDHEN and CDR2 SYDVKM. This CDR3 region has 18 residues. V lost 8 bases and J lost 0, with 20 bases in between. CDR3 in DNA: TGTGCCAGCCGTCCCCCGGGGGGGCTCAGCTCCTATAATTCACCCCTCCACTTT. Protein: CASRPPGGLSSYNSPLHF.

The chain couples TRBV6-2 or TRBV6-3 to TRBJ1-5; maybe TRBD1 (5 bases). From germline, CDR1 is MNHEY and CDR2 SVGEGT. The CDR3 extends over 13 amino acids. The germline V and J ends were trimmed by 4 bases and 5 bases, with 9 bases remaining between them. CDR3 nucleotide sequence: TGTGCCAGCAGTTTCAGGGCTCATCAGCCCCAGCATTTT. Encoded protein: CASSFRAHQPQHF.

Only one count was recorded for this clone. V usage is TRBV6-5 and J usage is TRBJ1-1; 7 nucleotides align to TRBD1. CDR1 is MNHEY, CDR2 SVGAGI, per germline. The trim removed 6 bases at V and 6 bases at J, leaving 7 bases unmatched. CDR3 length: 13 amino acids. CDR3 coding DNA: TGTGCCAGCAGGGGACAGACTGCCGCTGAAGCTTTCTTT. Amino acid sequence: CASRGQTAAEAFF.

About this clone itself: Other DNA sequences in this sample translate to the same CDR3. V and J are TRBV19 and TRBJ2-1, with TRBD2 matching 9 bases. The length of the CDR3 is 16 residues. V dropped 7 bases and J dropped 8; count of bases not matched to a gene: 15. The germline V gene has CDR1 LNHDA and CDR2 SQIVND (reference sequence). Here the CDR3 reads CASTYGRGGRIDEQFF. Written as DNA, the CDR3 is TGTGCCAGTACCTATGGGCGGGGGGGCCGAATCGATGAGCAGTTCTTC.

The chain carries TRBV19 and TRBJ1-1, with D maybe TRBD1 (6 bases). V was trimmed by 4 bases and J by 1 base, leaving 10 bases between them. Germline V gives CDR1 LNHDA, CDR2 SQIVND (reference sequence). The CDR3 contains 14 residues. The CDR3 DNA follows: TGTGCCAGTAGTAAGAGGGGGGGGAACACTGAAGCTTTCTTT. Residues: CASSKRGGNTEAFF.

The J gene is TRBJ2-5, the V gene TRBV7-2; D perhaps matches TRBD2 (6 bases). There are 13 residues in the CDR3. The germline V and J ends were trimmed by 4 bases and 7 bases, with 13 bases remaining between them. The V gene's germline CDR1 is SGHTA and CDR2 FQGNSA. CDR3 DNA: TGTGCCAGCAGCTCGGGAGTTGCACGGACCCAGTACTTC. Translating it yields CASSSGVARTQYF.

The rearrangement links TRBV10-3 to TRBJ1-5; tentative D call: TRBD1 (5 bases). This CDR3 has 12 amino acids. Germline lookup yields CDR1 ENHRY and CDR2 SYGVKD. V shed 3 bases and J shed 5 bases, with 5 bases lying between them. DNA of the CDR3: TGTGCCATCAGTGAAGGGGATCAGCCCCAGCATTTT. Translated: CAISEGDQPQHF.

The gene calls are TRBV3-1 (or the pseudogene TRBV3-2) and TRBJ2-2; D ambiguous. The V gene lost 0 bases and the J gene lost 5 bases, with 10 bases spanning the gap. The CDR3 covers 15 residues. Germline V gene data show CDR1 as LGHDT and CDR2 as YNNKEL (reference sequence). As DNA, the CDR3 is TGTGCCAGCAGCCAAGATCGGGTTTGGACCGGGGAGCTGTTTTTT. The encoded protein is CASSQDRVWTGELFF.

This clone was observed a few times. This chain connects TRBV4-1 to TRBJ2-1; tentative D call: TRBD2 (5 bases). Per the germline V gene, CDR1 is MGHRA and CDR2 is YSYEKL. This CDR3 is 15 amino acids long. Trimming left V 4 bases short and J 0 bases short, with 10 bases between. CDR3 DNA: TGCGCCAGCAGCCCCGGGAAGAGCTCCTACAATGAGCAGTTCTTC. The encoded protein is CASSPGKSSYNEQFF.

The chain has TRBV7-6 and TRBJ2-3; a possible D gene is TRBD1 (6 bases). CDR3 length: 17 amino acids. V shed 3 bases and J shed 4 bases, with 20 bases lying between them. Germline lookup yields CDR1 SGHVS and CDR2 FNYEAQ. CDR3 region: CASSLRISGVGADTQYF. The CDR3 DNA is TGTGCCAGCAGCTTGCGGATATCAGGGGTAGGCGCAGATACGCAGTATTTT.

This clone showed up just a few times. Other DNA sequences in the sample encode the same CDR3. This chain uses TRBV4-3 with TRBJ2-1, with 9 nucleotides matching TRBD2. With V trimmed by 0 bases and J by 1 base, 4 bases remained unmatched. CDR1 and CDR2 from the germline V gene are LGHNA and YSLEER. The CDR3 length is 17 residues. The DNA of the CDR3 is TGCGCCAGCAGCCAAGATTTAGCGGGGGCGTCCTACAATGAGCAGTTCTTC. Protein product: CASSQDLAGASYNEQFF.

This clone was picked up one time. V and J are TRBV9 and TRBJ2-1; D not resolved. Germline V CDR1 and CDR2: SGDLS, YYNGEE. The CDR3 is 14 residues long. Deletions cut 0 bases from V and 1 base from J, with 5 bases between. The CDR3 region is CASSVEPSYNEQFF. The CDR3 bases are TGTGCCAGCAGCGTAGAGCCGTCCTACAATGAGCAGTTCTTC.

The table lists this clone with a count of one. This chain links TRBV7-2 with TRBJ2-3; weak D call: TRBD2 (6 bases). Germline CDR1 SGHTA, CDR2 FQGNSA. V was pared by 0 bases and J by 5 bases, with 9 bases between. The CDR3 is 14 residues long. The CDR3 is CASSLATGEDTQYF. CDR3 nucleotide sequence: TGTGCCAGCAGCTTAGCGACGGGGGAAGATACGCAGTATTTT. The full variable domain, with the rest looked up from reference TRBV7-2 and TRBJ2-3, is GAGVSQSPSNKVTEKGKDVELRCDPISGHTALYWYRQSLGQGLEFLIYFQGNSAPDKSGLPSDRFSAERTGGSVSTLTIQRTQQEDSAVYLCASSLATGEDTQYFGPGTRLTVL.

The gene calls are TRBV9 and TRBJ1-2; a weak D match, TRBD1 (6 bases). The CDR3 is 13 residues long. The germline CDR1 and CDR2 sequences are SGDLS and YYNGEE. Trimming took off 5 bases at V and 3 bases at J, with 11 bases between the two ends. The CDR3 region is CASRGDTHYGYTF. The CDR3 region has the DNA TGTGCCAGCAGGGGGGACACTCACTATGGCTACACCTTC.